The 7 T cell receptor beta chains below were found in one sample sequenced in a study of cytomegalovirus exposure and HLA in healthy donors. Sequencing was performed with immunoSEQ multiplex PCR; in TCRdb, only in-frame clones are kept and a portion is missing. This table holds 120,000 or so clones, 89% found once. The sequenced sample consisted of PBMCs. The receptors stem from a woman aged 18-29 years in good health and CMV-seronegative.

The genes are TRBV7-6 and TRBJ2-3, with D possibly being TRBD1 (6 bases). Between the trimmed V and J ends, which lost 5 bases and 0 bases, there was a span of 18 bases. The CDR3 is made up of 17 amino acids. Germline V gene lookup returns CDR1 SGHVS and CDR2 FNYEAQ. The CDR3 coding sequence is TGTGCCAGCAGCCCCGCCTTGATGGGGGCTAGCACAGATACGCAGTATTTT. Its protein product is CASSPALMGASTDTQYF.

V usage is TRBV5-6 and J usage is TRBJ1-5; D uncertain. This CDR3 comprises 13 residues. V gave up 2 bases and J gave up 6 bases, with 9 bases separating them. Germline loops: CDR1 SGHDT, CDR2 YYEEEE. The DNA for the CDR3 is TGTGCCAGCAGCTTTAAGTCAGGTCAGCCCCAGCATTTT. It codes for CASSFKSGQPQHF.

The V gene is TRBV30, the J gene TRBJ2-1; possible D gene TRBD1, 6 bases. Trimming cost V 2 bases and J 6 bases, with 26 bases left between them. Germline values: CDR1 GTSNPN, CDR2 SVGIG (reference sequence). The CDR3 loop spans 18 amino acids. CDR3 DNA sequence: TGTGCCTGGAGTCGACGGCAGGGGAATCCTCTACAGACCAATGAGCAGTTCTTC. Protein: CAWSRRQGNPLQTNEQFF.

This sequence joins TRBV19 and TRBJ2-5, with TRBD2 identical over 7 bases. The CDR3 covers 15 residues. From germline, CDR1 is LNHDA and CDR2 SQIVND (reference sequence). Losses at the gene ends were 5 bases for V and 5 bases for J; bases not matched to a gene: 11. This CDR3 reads CASSPRLAWMETQYF. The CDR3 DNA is TGTGCCAGTAGTCCCCGACTAGCCTGGATGGAGACCCAGTACTTC.

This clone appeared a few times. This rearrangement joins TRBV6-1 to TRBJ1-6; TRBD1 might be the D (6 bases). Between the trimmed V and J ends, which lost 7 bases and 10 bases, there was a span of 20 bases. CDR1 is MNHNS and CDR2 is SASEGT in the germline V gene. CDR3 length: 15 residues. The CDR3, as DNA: TGTGCCAGCATCCGATCCAGGGGTATAGGGTCACCCCTCCACTTT. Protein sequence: CASIRSRGIGSPLHF.

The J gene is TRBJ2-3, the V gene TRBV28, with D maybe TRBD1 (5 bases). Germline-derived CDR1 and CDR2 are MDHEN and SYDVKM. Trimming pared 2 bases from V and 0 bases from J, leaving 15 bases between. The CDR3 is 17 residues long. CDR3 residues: CASSLTFVDRSTDTQYF. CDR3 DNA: TGTGCCAGCAGTTTAACGTTCGTAGACAGAAGCACAGATACGCAGTATTTT.

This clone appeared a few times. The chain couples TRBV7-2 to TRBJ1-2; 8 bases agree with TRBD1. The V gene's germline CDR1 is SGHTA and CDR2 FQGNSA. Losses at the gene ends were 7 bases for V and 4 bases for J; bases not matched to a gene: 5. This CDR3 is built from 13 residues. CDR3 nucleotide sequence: TGTGCCAGCAACGTTGACAGGGGCTATGGCTACACCTTC. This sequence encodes CASNVDRGYGYTF.